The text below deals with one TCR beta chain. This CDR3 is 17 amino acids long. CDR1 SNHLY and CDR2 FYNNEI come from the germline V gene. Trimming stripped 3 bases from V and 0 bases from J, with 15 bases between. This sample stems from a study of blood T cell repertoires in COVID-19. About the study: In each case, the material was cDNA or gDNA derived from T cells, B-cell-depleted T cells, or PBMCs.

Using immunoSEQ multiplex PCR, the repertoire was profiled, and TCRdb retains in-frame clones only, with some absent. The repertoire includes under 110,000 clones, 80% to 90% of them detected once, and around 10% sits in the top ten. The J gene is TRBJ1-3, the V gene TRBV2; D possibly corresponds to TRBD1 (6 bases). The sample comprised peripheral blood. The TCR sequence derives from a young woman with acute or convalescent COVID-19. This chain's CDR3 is CASSEGAGTNSGNTIYF. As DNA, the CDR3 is TGTGCCAGCAGTGAGGGGGCCGGGACAAACTCTGGAAACACCATATATTTT.